The following is a T cell receptor beta chain sequence with its context. Its antigen remains unidentified. From its re-call of the 5' RACE reads, TCRdb lists each CDR3 protein once, without DNA. The table lists some 99,000 distinct CDR3 sequences, with roughly 12% in the top ten. The data belong to a study of monozygotic twins with inflammatory bowel disease. Study-level points and caveats: Healthy co-twins, by inverse Simpson, had higher TCRbeta diversity than their siblings with IBD. Perhaps reflecting limited power, concordant and discordant twins did not differ in repertoire similarity. In the analysis, different T cell subtypes could not be told apart. Patient-specific immunosuppressive treatments may have made repertoires more variable.

CDR3 length: 13 amino acids. CDR1 is KGHDR and CDR2 is SFDVKD in the germline V gene. Sample: blood. This receptor was identified in a human donor with ulcerative colitis or Crohn's disease, or a healthy co-twin of an affected twin (not recorded which). The V gene is TRBV24-1, the J gene TRBJ1-6; the TRBD1 assignment by TCRdb is unverifiable without DNA. Here the CDR3 reads CATSDTGASPLHF.